A single sample gave rise to the 31 T cell receptor beta chains below, sequenced in a study of blood T cell repertoires in COVID-19. Sequencing was performed with immunoSEQ multiplex PCR; in TCRdb, only in-frame clones are kept and a portion is missing. The sample shows some 420,000 clones, 85% to 90% of them seen only once. Sequenced: PBMCs or T cells enriched from blood (not recorded which). These receptors all come from a man under 40 who had recovered from COVID-19.

The CDR3 DNA sequence: TGTGCCAGCAGCGTACCAGGGTATGGCGGGGAGCTGTTTTTT. This translates into CASSVPGYGGELFF. The chain recombines TRBV9 with TRBJ2-2, with D perhaps TRBD1 (5 bases). Germline CDR1 SGDLS, CDR2 YYNGEE. This CDR3 is 14 amino acids long. Between the trimmed V and J ends, which lost 1 base and 7 bases, there was a span of 11 bases.

The chain uses TRBV5-1 and TRBJ2-2, with D possibly TRBD1 on 6 matching bases. Germline CDR1 SGHRS, CDR2 YFSETQ. The CDR3 has 15 residues. V lost 4 bases, J lost 3 bases, and 13 bases lay in between. CDR3 loop: CASSRGDTHTGELFF. CDR3 DNA: TGCGCCAGCAGCAGAGGGGACACCCACACCGGGGAGCTGTTTTTT.

The rearrangement links TRBV5-6 to TRBJ1-4; 8 nucleotides align to TRBD1. Trimming at V came to 0 bases and at J to 10 bases, leaving 11 bases not matched to a gene. Germline values: CDR1 SGHDT, CDR2 YYEEEE. The CDR3 is 16 amino acids. CDR3 protein: CASSLAGRGLEGKLFF. The CDR3 DNA reads as TGTGCCAGCAGCTTGGCTGGCAGGGGGCTAGAGGGAAAACTGTTTTTT.

The rearrangement joins TRBV5-6 to TRBJ1-4, with D maybe TRBD1 (6 bases). The CDR3 spans 17 residues. Trimming cost V 2 bases and J 4 bases, with 18 bases left between them. CDR1 SGHDT and CDR2 YYEEEE come from the germline V gene. The CDR3 DNA sequence: TGTGCCAGCAGCTTCCCTGTCCCGGACAGCTTTAATGAAAAACTGTTTTTT. Translating gives CASSFPVPDSFNEKLFF.

The genes are TRBV14 and TRBJ2-7; 7 bases line up with TRBD2. Germline trimming cut 1 base from V and 3 bases from J; bases unmatched to any gene: 3. CDR3 length: 14 residues. Germline values: CDR1 SGHDN, CDR2 FVKESK. CDR3 sequence: CASSQGQRGYEQYF. DNA of the CDR3: TGTGCCAGCAGCCAAGGTCAGCGGGGCTACGAGCAGTACTTC. The full variable domain, in which reference TRBV14 and TRBJ2-7 provide the parts outside the CDR3, is EAGVTQFPSHSVIEKGQTVTLRCDPISGHDNLYWYRRVMGKEIKFLLHFVKESKQDESGMPNNRFLAERTGGTYSTLKVQPAELEDSGVYFCASSQGQRGYEQYFGPGTRLTVT.

The chain is built from TRBV6-5 and TRBJ1-5; tentative D call: TRBD1 (5 bases). Trimming took off 6 bases at V and 9 bases at J, with 18 bases between the two ends. This CDR3 comprises 14 residues. The germline V gene encodes CDR1 MNHEY and CDR2 SVGAGI. CDR3 in DNA: TGTGCCAGCAGACAAGTAGGTCGGGGGTGGCCCCAGCATTTT. It is translated as CASRQVGRGWPQHF.

J is TRBJ1-6 and V is TRBV3-1 (or the pseudogene TRBV3-2); D not certain. The CDR3 is made up of 16 amino acids. V was shortened by 6 bases and J by 14 bases, with 26 bases between the two germline ends. Germline V lookup: CDR1 LGHDT, CDR2 YNNKEL (reference sequence). For the CDR3, the DNA is TGTGCCAGCAGTCAGACCAAGCATGTATTCCCGGAGTCCCTCCACTTT. The encoded protein is CASSQTKHVFPESLHF.

This clone has a single count. V gene TRBV7-2 combines with J gene TRBJ2-5, with D possibly being TRBD1 (6 bases). V lost 4 bases, J lost 5 bases, and 17 bases lay in between. The CDR3 has 15 residues. Germline CDR1 SGHTA, CDR2 FQGNSA. The CDR3, as DNA: TGTGCCAGCAGCTGGAGTCAGGGGCTTCTGGAGACCCAGTACTTC. Encoded protein: CASSWSQGLLETQYF.

For the CDR3, the DNA is TGTGCCAGCAGTTTAAAGGGGCCCTATGGCTACACCTTC. This gives the protein CASSLKGPYGYTF. The chain uses TRBV28 and TRBJ1-2; weak D call: TRBD1 (5 bases). Germline assignment: CDR1 MDHEN and CDR2 SYDVKM. The CDR3 loop spans 13 amino acids. Trimming took 2 bases from V and 4 from J, leaving 8 bases between them.

The chain carries TRBV7-9 and TRBJ2-5; maybe TRBD2 (5 bases). CDR1 is SEHNR and CDR2 is FQNEAQ in the germline V gene (reference sequence). V lost 1 base and J lost 4, with 10 bases in between. The CDR3 loop spans 14 amino acids. The CDR3 DNA reads as TGTGCCAGCAGCTTAGAGGGAGTTCCAGAGACCCAGTACTTC. The encoded protein is CASSLEGVPETQYF.

The rearrangement uses TRBV28 and TRBJ2-7; 16 positions agree with TRBD2. The CDR3 loop spans 19 amino acids. CDR1 and CDR2 from the germline V gene are MDHEN and SYDVKM. V shed 6 bases, J shed 4 bases, and the junction held 15 bases outside the gene matches. The DNA of the CDR3 is TGTGCCAGCAGGAACCCGAGCACCGGGACTAGCGGGAGGGTATACGAGCAGTACTTC. It encodes CASRNPSTGTSGRVYEQYF. The full variable domain, with the rest looked up from reference TRBV28 and TRBJ2-7, is DVKVTQSSRYLVKRTGEKVFLECVQDMDHENMFWYRQDPGLGLRLIYFSYDVKMKEKGDIPEGYSVSREKKERFSLILESASTNQTSMYLCASRNPSTGTSGRVYEQYFGPGTRLTVT.

The chain recombines TRBV2 with TRBJ2-7; 9 bases line up with TRBD2. CDR1 is SNHLY and CDR2 is FYNNEI in the germline V gene. With V trimmed by 1 base and J by 3 bases, 4 bases remained unmatched. The CDR3 has 15 amino acids. This CDR3 is CASSEGLAGIYEQYF. The CDR3 DNA is TGTGCCAGCAGTGAAGGGCTAGCGGGAATCTACGAGCAGTACTTC.

This clone appeared once. Distinct nucleotide sequences in the sample also encode this CDR3. The rearrangement uses TRBV18 and TRBJ1-1, with D perhaps matching TRBD1 (5 bases). Trimming took off 4 bases at V and 1 base at J, with 7 bases between the two ends. The CDR3 extends over 13 amino acids. The germline V gene encodes CDR1 KGHSH and CDR2 LQKENI. This CDR3 reads CASSLTENTEAFF. The CDR3, as DNA: TGTGCCAGCTCACTGACAGAGAACACTGAAGCTTTCTTT. Full variable domain (outside the CDR3, taken from reference TRBV18 and TRBJ1-1): NAGVMQNPRHLVRRRGQEARLRCSPMKGHSHVYWYRQLPEEGLKFMVYLQKENIIDESGMPKERFSAEFPKEGPSILRIQQVVRGDSAAYFCASSLTENTEAFFGQGTRLTVV.

This chain uses TRBV28 with TRBJ1-4; D gene uncertain. This CDR3 is 12 amino acids long. Germline V gene lookup returns CDR1 MDHEN and CDR2 SYDVKM. Trimming removed 6 bases from V and 8 bases from J, with 10 bases in between. The CDR3 nucleotides read TGTGCCAGCAGGGCGGAGGTCGAAAAACTGTTTTTT. It translates to CASRAEVEKLFF.

The chain combines TRBV6-5 with TRBJ2-7, with TRBD2 as a possible D gene (6 bases). The CDR3 spans 14 residues. The V and J ends lost 7 bases and 6 bases respectively, with 19 bases between them. Germline values: CDR1 MNHEY, CDR2 SVGAGI. The CDR3 DNA follows: TGTGCCAGCACCCAGGGCCGGACTATGAGCGAGCAGTACTTC. Amino acids: CASTQGRTMSEQYF.

The V call is TRBV12-3 or TRBV12-4, the J call TRBJ2-2, with unresolved D. The CDR3 loop spans 12 amino acids. Trimming cost V 6 bases and J 6 bases, with 8 bases left between them. For the CDR3, the DNA is TGTGCCAGCAGCCGTAGATCCGGGGAGCTGTTTTTT. It codes for CASSRRSGELFF.

The gene calls are TRBV28 and TRBJ2-5, with TRBD1 matching 9 bases. The CDR3 has 15 amino acids. The germline CDR1 and CDR2 sequences are MDHEN and SYDVKM. Germline trimming cut 5 bases from V and 4 bases from J; bases unmatched to any gene: 8. CDR3 in DNA: TGTGCCAGCAGTCCCGGGACAGGGATCTCAGAGACCCAGTACTTC. Its translation is CASSPGTGISETQYF.

The CDR3 coding sequence is TGTGCCAGCAGCTTGGTGTTTGGACAGGGAAACACTGAAGCTTTCTTT. Its protein is CASSLVFGQGNTEAFF. The chain employs TRBV5-5 and TRBJ1-1; 8 nucleotides line up with TRBD1. This CDR3 comprises 16 residues. Germline loops: CDR1 SGHKS, CDR2 YYEKEE (reference sequence). V shed 0 bases, J shed 2 bases, and the junction held 6 bases outside the gene matches.

The rearrangement uses TRBV15 and TRBJ1-4, with D tentatively TRBD1 (6 bases). V lost 5 bases to trimming and J lost 8 bases, with 18 bases between them. The CDR3 is made up of 15 amino acids. CDR1 LNHNV and CDR2 YYDKDF come from the germline V gene (reference sequence). CDR3 sequence: CATSEQDSIYEKLFF. The CDR3 DNA is TGTGCCACCAGCGAACAGGACAGTATTTACGAAAAACTGTTTTTT.

The chain has TRBV15 and TRBJ2-2, with 9 bases that match TRBD2. This CDR3 is 15 amino acids long. CDR1 is LNHNV and CDR2 is YYDKDF in the germline V gene (reference sequence). Losses at the gene ends were 4 bases for V and 1 base for J; bases not matched to a gene: 1. DNA for the CDR3: TGTGCCACCAGCATAGCGGGAGAGAACACCGGGGAGCTGTTTTTT. Its protein is CATSIAGENTGELFF.

The chain combines TRBV5-8 with TRBJ2-1; 7 nucleotides line up with TRBD2. Unmatched junction bases numbered 9, after V lost 5 bases and J lost 4 bases. Looked up from germline, CDR1 is SGHTS and CDR2 is YDEGEE. This CDR3 has 15 amino acids. Here the CDR3 reads CASRELASYYNEQFF. DNA of the CDR3: TGTGCCAGCAGAGAACTAGCGTCATATTACAATGAGCAGTTCTTC.

V is TRBV14 and J is TRBJ2-7; a possible D gene is TRBD1 (7 bases). V lost 0 bases and J 3 bases, leaving 15 bases between the germline ends. CDR3 size: 16 residues. Germline CDR1 is SGHDN and CDR2 is FVKESK. As DNA, the CDR3 is TGTGCCAGCAGCCAAGAGTGGAGGGACAGCCTCTACGAGCAGTACTTC. Translating it yields CASSQEWRDSLYEQYF.

V usage is TRBV2 and J usage is TRBJ1-5, with 7 bases fitting TRBD1. Germline trimming cut 8 bases from V and 2 bases from J; bases unmatched to any gene: 6. The CDR3 is made up of 14 amino acids. Germline V gene data show CDR1 as SNHLY and CDR2 as FYNNEI. This CDR3 reads CASGGQPGNQPQHF. CDR3 nucleotide sequence: TGTGCCAGCGGGGGACAGCCTGGCAATCAGCCCCAGCATTTT.

The gene calls are TRBV6-5 and TRBJ1-2; possibly TRBD1 for D (5 bases). The CDR3 is 14 amino acids. Looked up from germline, CDR1 is MNHEY and CDR2 is SVGAGI. With 7 bases removed from V and 4 bases from J, the gap between germline ends came to 16 bases. CDR3 DNA: TGTGCCAGCACCGGGGAGGGGCGAGGCTATGGCTACACCTTC. This encodes CASTGEGRGYGYTF.

On this clone itself: Other DNA sequences of this sample code for an identical CDR3. J is TRBJ1-4 and V is TRBV29-1, with 9 bases matching TRBD1. CDR1 is SQVTM and CDR2 is ANQGSEA in the germline V gene. The J segment lost 5 bases and the V segment lost 6 bases, leaving 4 bases of the junction unmatched. The CDR3 length is 13 residues. CDR3 sequence reads: CSVPGQGNEKLFF. In DNA, the CDR3 is TGCAGCGTCCCGGGACAGGGAAATGAAAAACTGTTTTTT. The entire variable domain, with the rest obtained from reference TRBV29-1 and TRBJ1-4, is as follows: SAVISQKPSRDICQRGTSLTIQCQVDSQVTMMFWYRQQPGQSLTLIATANQGSEATYESGFVIDKFPISRPNLTFSTLTVSNMSPEDSSIYLCSVPGQGNEKLFFGSGTQLSVL.

The chain links TRBV3-1 (or the pseudogene TRBV3-2) to TRBJ2-1, with 8 positions matching TRBD2. Germline assignment: CDR1 LGHDT and CDR2 YNNKEL (reference sequence). This CDR3 has 15 residues. Losses at the gene ends were 2 bases for V and 7 bases for J; bases not matched to a gene: 7. As DNA, the CDR3 is TGTGCCAGCAGCCAATCAGCGGGAGATCTTAATGAGCAGTTCTTC. It is translated as CASSQSAGDLNEQFF.

This clone has only one observation. V gene TRBV24-1 combines with J gene TRBJ1-2; D not certain. Germline CDR1 KGHDR, CDR2 SFDVKD. Trimming removed 5 bases at V and 2 bases at J, with 8 bases between. The CDR3 runs 13 residues. The CDR3 reads CATSVNGNYGYTF. The CDR3 DNA is TGTGCCACCAGTGTGAACGGGAACTATGGCTACACCTTC.

The chain carries TRBV5-6 and TRBJ1-4; no reliable D call. V was trimmed by 4 bases and J by 7 bases, leaving 11 bases between them. This CDR3 is built from 13 residues. Germline CDR1 and CDR2: SGHDT and YYEEEE. The CDR3 protein is CASSVYLGEKLFF. CDR3 nucleotides: TGTGCCAGCAGCGTATACCTAGGTGAAAAACTGTTTTTT. Full variable domain (outside the CDR3, taken from reference TRBV5-6 and TRBJ1-4): DAGVTQSPTHLIKTRGQQVTLRCSPKSGHDTVSWYQQALGQGPQFIFQYYEEEERQRGNFPDRFSGHQFPNYSSELNVNALLLGDSALYLCASSVYLGEKLFFGSGTQLSVL.

V and J are TRBV29-1 and TRBJ1-2; the D is unclear. V lost 5 bases and J lost 8, with 12 bases in between. The CDR3 length is 11 residues. Germline lookup yields CDR1 SQVTM and CDR2 ANQGSEA. The CDR3 region has the DNA TGCAGCGTTAGCCGTTCGGGAGGCTACACCTTC. It encodes CSVSRSGGYTF.

The J gene is TRBJ2-5, the V gene TRBV5-1; 11 bases agree with TRBD2. The CDR3 length is 15 residues. V shed 4 bases, J shed 2 bases, and the junction held 4 bases outside the gene matches. From germline, CDR1 is SGHRS and CDR2 YFSETQ. The CDR3 nucleotides read TGCGCCAGCAGCCCCGGGACTAGCGGTCAAGAGACCCAGTACTTC. Its translation: CASSPGTSGQETQYF.

The chain joins TRBV7-9 to TRBJ1-1; no clear D gene. The length of the CDR3 is 15 residues. V was trimmed by 2 bases and J by 5 bases, leaving 15 bases between them. CDR1 is SEHNR, CDR2 FQNEAQ, per germline (reference sequence). The CDR3 is CASSLRSERRTEAFF. CDR3 nucleotide sequence: TGTGCCAGCAGCTTAAGGTCGGAGAGGAGGACTGAAGCTTTCTTT.